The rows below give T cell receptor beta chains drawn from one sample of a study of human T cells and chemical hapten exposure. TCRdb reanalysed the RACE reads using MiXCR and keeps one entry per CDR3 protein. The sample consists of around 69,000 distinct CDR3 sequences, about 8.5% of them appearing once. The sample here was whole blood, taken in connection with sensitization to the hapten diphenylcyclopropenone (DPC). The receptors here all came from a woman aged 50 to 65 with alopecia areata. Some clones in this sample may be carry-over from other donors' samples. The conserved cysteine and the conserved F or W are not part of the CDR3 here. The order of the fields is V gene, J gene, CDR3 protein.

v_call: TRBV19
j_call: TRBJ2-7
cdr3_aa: ASSIRGQGSEQY

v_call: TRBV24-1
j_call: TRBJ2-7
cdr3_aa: ATSAQGVSTYEQY

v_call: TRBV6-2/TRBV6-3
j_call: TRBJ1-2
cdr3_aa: ASSYVNYGYT

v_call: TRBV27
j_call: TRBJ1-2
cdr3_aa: ASSKGQANYGYT

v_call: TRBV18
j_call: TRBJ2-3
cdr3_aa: ASSPLNRRYGTDTQY

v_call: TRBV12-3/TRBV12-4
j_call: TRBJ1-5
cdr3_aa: ASSLAQGRGNQPQH

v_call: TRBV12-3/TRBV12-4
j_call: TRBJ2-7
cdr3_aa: ASSSHEQY

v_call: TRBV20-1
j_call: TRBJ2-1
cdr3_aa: SADRDRVSNEQF

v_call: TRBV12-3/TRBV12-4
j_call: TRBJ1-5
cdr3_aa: ASSLWQGRGQPQH

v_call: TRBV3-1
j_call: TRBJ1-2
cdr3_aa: ASSQDLRGGGSGYT